These 6 T cell receptor beta chains were all obtained from the same sample, sequenced in a study of identical twins. TCRdb reprocessed the 5' RACE reads with MiXCR, giving one entry per CDR3 protein. The table has 450,000 to 650,000 distinct CDR3 sequences, over 12% seen once; the top ten hold roughly 0.42%. These same records also appear under a second study, on yellow fever vaccine responses in identical twins.

The sequenced sample consisted of CD4+ T cells sorted from blood. These receptors originate from a young woman in good health.

This chain joins TRBV29-1 and TRBJ2-7; TRBD1 is a possible D gene (6 bases). CDR3 length: 11 amino acids. V was cut by 4 bases and J by 4 bases, with 8 bases left in between. Looked up from germline, CDR1 is SQVTM and CDR2 is ANQGSEA. The DNA for the CDR3 is TGCAGCGTTGGTGACAGGTACGAGCAGTACTTC. This translates into CSVGDRYEQYF.

This chain links TRBV28 with TRBJ2-4, with D unresolved. CDR1 and CDR2 (germline): MDHEN, SYDVKM. The CDR3 is 17 residues long. V was pared by 3 bases and J by 0 bases, with 15 bases between. This chain's CDR3 is CASSLRRYLLAKNIQYF. CDR3 DNA: TGTGCCAGCAGTTTGAGACGGTATTTACTAGCCAAAAACATTCAGTACTTC.

This clonotype was seen a handful of times. The chain carries TRBV21-1 and TRBJ2-7; the D call TRBD2 from the table was never checked on the DNA. TRBV21-1 is a recognized pseudogene. The CDR3 consists of 14 residues. CDR3 coding DNA: TGTGCCAGCGCTGGGACTAGCGTCTCCTACGAGCAGTACTTC. Translating it yields CASAGTSVSYEQYF.

The chain carries TRBV10-3 and TRBJ1-1; TRBD1 matches at 7 bases. CDR3 length: 14 residues. Germline V gives CDR1 ENHRY, CDR2 SYGVKD. V shed 5 bases, J shed 6 bases, and the junction held 9 bases outside the gene matches. CDR3 DNA sequence: TGTGCCATCAGTTATCAACAGGGGAGGGCTGAAGCTTTCTTT. It codes for CAISYQQGRAEAFF.

This clonotype appeared many times. The CDR3 DNA follows: TGCGCCAGCAGCTTGGATGGTGGGAAGAACACTGAAGCTTTCTTT. It encodes CASSLDGGKNTEAFF. V usage is TRBV5-1 and J usage is TRBJ1-1; D unresolved. V was clipped by 0 bases and J by 1 base, with 10 bases between them. The CDR3 has 15 residues. Germline CDR1 SGHRS, CDR2 YFSETQ.

The chain carries TRBV29-1 and TRBJ1-2, with D maybe TRBD1 (5 bases). Germline values: CDR1 SQVTM, CDR2 ANQGSEA. V dropped 5 bases and J dropped 5 bases, with 12 bases sitting between them. The CDR3 is made up of 12 amino acids. The CDR3 loop is CSVRQMKYGYTF. DNA of the CDR3: TGCAGCGTTCGACAGATGAAGTATGGCTACACCTTC.